One and the same sample provided the 10 T cell receptor beta chains below, sequenced in a study of CD8+ T cells in alopecia areata (dated by TCRdb to the late 2010s). The sample's treatment or condition label, decoded: oral pan-JAK inhibitor, 5-10 mg twice daily. Receptor amplification or capture employed the immunoSEQ multiplex PCR assay. For TCR sequencing, RNA was extracted from every sample and reverse transcribed into cDNA to serve as template. Drawn from immuneACCESS, this table holds only the in-frame rearrangements with V and J called that TCRdb kept. Clones are partly lost; checked studies trace under half to an unresolved V gene and leave the rest unexplained. Recorded for this sample are approximately 220,000 clones; roughly two fifths of them occurred a single time. The ten largest clones capture 0.48% of the sample. The sample here was CD4+ T cells sorted from blood, taken at week 34, from a patient treated with tofacitinib. These receptors were collected from a human donor with alopecia areata.

This clone came up a few times. The chain carries TRBV19 and TRBJ2-1; D is undetermined. This CDR3 is built from 12 residues. The V gene's germline CDR1 is LNHDA and CDR2 SQIVND (reference sequence). V lost 10 bases and J lost 0, with 7 bases in between. In DNA, the CDR3 is TGTGCCACTTCGAGCTCCTACAATGAGCAGTTCTTC. Amino acid sequence: CATSSSYNEQFF. The full variable domain, in which reference TRBV19 and TRBJ2-1 provide the parts outside the CDR3, is DGGITQSPKYLFRKEGQNVTLSCEQNLNHDAMYWYRQDPGQGLRLIYYSQIVNDFQKGDIAEGYSVSREKKESFPLTVTSAQKNPTAFYLCATSSSYNEQFFGPGTRLTVL.

This chain uses TRBV5-6 with TRBJ2-1; TRBD2 aligns across 8 bases. Germline trimming cut 2 bases from V and 5 bases from J; bases unmatched to any gene: 9. Per the germline V gene, CDR1 is SGHDT and CDR2 is YYEEEE. The CDR3 is made up of 16 amino acids. The CDR3 DNA reads TGTGCCAGCAGCTTAGGGGCGGGGGGCCTCAACAATGAGCAGTTCTTC. It encodes CASSLGAGGLNNEQFF.

This clone was seen a handful of times. V is TRBV13 and J is TRBJ1-1; D not resolved. Germline V CDR1 and CDR2: PRHDT, FYEKMQ (reference sequence). Trimming left V 5 bases short and J 2 bases short, with 15 bases between. CDR3 length: 15 amino acids. The CDR3 spells CASSPPWVENTEAFF. The DNA for the CDR3 is TGTGCCAGCAGCCCCCCCTGGGTCGAAAACACTGAAGCTTTCTTT.

This clone showed up just a few times. The chain links TRBV15 to TRBJ2-7, with D perhaps matching TRBD2 (7 bases). CDR1 and CDR2 (germline): LNHNV, YYDKDF (reference sequence). V lost 8 bases, J lost 4 bases, and 18 bases lay in between. The CDR3 is 14 residues long. CDR3 DNA: TGTGCCACCCACCCGGGGGCTAGCGGATACGAGCAGTACTTC. This sequence encodes CATHPGASGYEQYF.

CDR3 in amino acids: CASSVPGTGNSPLHF. CDR3 DNA: TGTGCCAGCAGCGTACCCGGGACAGGGAATTCACCCCTCCACTTT. The V gene is TRBV9, the J gene TRBJ1-6, with 9 bases fitting TRBD1. The V gene end was trimmed by 1 base and the J gene end by 7 bases; junction bases not matched to a gene: 3. The CDR3 loop spans 15 amino acids. Per the germline V gene, CDR1 is SGDLS and CDR2 is YYNGEE.

This clone has just a few counts. Other DNA sequences in the sample encode the same CDR3. The rearrangement joins TRBV5-1 to TRBJ2-7; 8 nucleotides line up with TRBD2. The germline CDR1 and CDR2 sequences are SGHRS and YFSETQ. The CDR3 is 15 amino acids. V was pared by 2 bases and J by 0 bases, with 4 bases of the junction left unmatched. CDR3 in DNA: TGCGCCAGCAGCTTAGGTAGCGGGAACTCCTACGAGCAGTACTTC. This codes for CASSLGSGNSYEQYF.

This sequence joins TRBV10-3 and TRBJ2-2, with 11 bases that match TRBD1. The V and J ends lost 6 bases and 7 bases, in that order; junction bases with no gene match: 4. Germline CDR1 ENHRY, CDR2 SYGVKD. This CDR3 is 14 amino acids long. The CDR3 DNA follows: TGTGCCATCAGCGGGACAGGGGGAATCGGGGAGCTGTTTTTT. This gives the protein CAISGTGGIGELFF.

This clone showed up just a few times. The chain employs TRBV10-3 and TRBJ1-6, with 8 positions matching TRBD1. J lost 7 bases, V lost 0 bases, and 8 bases had no gene match. CDR1 is ENHRY, CDR2 SYGVKD, per germline. The CDR3 extends over 17 amino acids. CDR3 bases: TGTGCCATCAGTGAGTCGGGCCAGGGGGCCGCGAATTCACCCCTCCACTTT. Translation gives CAISESGQGAANSPLHF.

The chain is built from TRBV6-5 and TRBJ2-3; maybe TRBD1 (6 bases). The V end was cut by 7 bases, the J end by 7 bases, with 15 bases between. This CDR3 comprises 13 residues. The germline gives CDR1 MNHEY, CDR2 SVGAGI. CDR3: CASTLGGGNTQYF. The CDR3 DNA reads as TGTGCCAGCACCCTTGGGGGCGGAAATACGCAGTATTTT.

The chain employs TRBV23-1 and TRBJ1-2; no firm D call. TRBV23-1 is given ORF status, its function remaining uncertain. The CDR3 contains 19 residues. Trimming took off 0 bases at V and 0 bases at J, with 20 bases between the two ends. The CDR3 coding sequence is TGCGCCAGCAGTCAATCGCGGGCATCCTTTTGGCGTTCTAACTATGGCTACACCTTC. Translation gives CASSQSRASFWRSNYGYTF.